The 10 T cell receptor beta chains below were found in one sample sequenced in a study of radiotherapy plus CTLA-4 blockade in lung cancer (dated by TCRdb to 2017 to 2018). The library was produced with the immunoSEQ multiplex PCR assay. Not all clones reach the TCRdb copy of this immuneACCESS table, which keeps in-frame sequences only. Checked studies attribute under half of the gap to unresolved V genes and leave the rest unexplained. In this sample the table shows roughly 77,000 clones, roughly 74% of which occur a single time. More than 7.5% of the sample belongs to the ten largest clones. Sequencing used peripheral blood, obtained from a patient treated with radiotherapy plus ipilimumab. The receptor source for this set is a human donor with non-small cell lung cancer whose response to radiotherapy plus ipilimumab could not be evaluated.

This clone was observed a handful of times. This chain joins TRBV23-1 and TRBJ1-5, with 7 positions matching TRBD1. TRBV23-1 is known as an ORF, though its function is uncertain. V lost 0 bases and J lost 5; bases outside the gene matches: 4. There are 15 residues in the CDR3. The DNA of the CDR3 is TGCGCCAGCAGTCAATCAAGGGGGCTTCATCAGCCCCAGCATTTT. Translated, it gives CASSQSRGLHQPQHF.

The CDR3 nucleotides are TGTGCCAGCAGTTGGGACCGATCGCCGGGGGAAACTGGCTACACCTTC. Its protein product is CASSWDRSPGETGYTF. The chain uses TRBV6-5 and TRBJ1-2, with a possible D match to TRBD1 (5 bases). Looked up from germline, CDR1 is MNHEY and CDR2 is SVGAGI. V lost 4 bases, J lost 7 bases, and 22 bases lay in between. The CDR3 contains 16 residues.

The genes are TRBV28 and TRBJ2-1, with 13 bases lining up with TRBD2. Germline V gene lookup returns CDR1 MDHEN and CDR2 SYDVKM. V shed 2 bases and J 4 bases; nucleotides not matched to a gene: 8. The CDR3 contains 18 residues. CDR3 sequence reads: CASSLPRLAGGRYNEQFF. CDR3 coding DNA: TGTGCCAGCAGTTTACCTAGACTAGCGGGAGGCCGGTACAATGAGCAGTTCTTC.

This clone was seen a handful of times. CDR3 sequence (DNA): TGTGCCAGCTCCAGGGACAGGGAGTCCGAGCAGTACTTC. Translation gives CASSRDRESEQYF. The V gene is TRBV9, the J gene TRBJ2-7; 9 nucleotides align to TRBD1. CDR1 and CDR2 from the germline V gene are SGDLS and YYNGEE. The CDR3 consists of 13 residues. The V segment lost 7 bases and the J segment 6 bases; nucleotides outside the gene matches: 8.

The chain joins TRBV4-1 to TRBJ2-3, with 8 bases fitting TRBD2. Unmatched junction bases numbered 13, after V lost 2 bases and J lost 0 bases. Germline assignment: CDR1 MGHRA and CDR2 YSYEKL. The CDR3 spans 19 residues. CDR3 residues: CASSQRGAGGPLSTDTQYF. CDR3 nucleotide sequence: TGCGCCAGCAGCCAAAGGGGTGCGGGGGGTCCCCTGAGCACAGATACGCAGTATTTT.

The chain couples TRBV27 to TRBJ2-1, with D unresolved. V dropped 3 bases and J dropped 0 bases, with 21 bases sitting between them. This CDR3 has 19 residues. Germline V gives CDR1 MNHEY, CDR2 SMNVEV (reference sequence). In DNA, the CDR3 is TGTGCCAGCAGTTTTCTCACGGTGGCGGCTTCCAACTCCTACAATGAGCAGTTCTTC. Its protein product is CASSFLTVAASNSYNEQFF.

The chain has TRBV18 and TRBJ1-2, with D possibly being TRBD1 (6 bases). Per the germline V gene, CDR1 is KGHSH and CDR2 is LQKENI. This CDR3 contains 14 residues. The V end was cut by 6 bases, the J end by 4 bases, with 15 bases between. CDR3 region: CASSPRGATYGYTF. The CDR3 DNA follows: TGTGCCAGCTCCCCCCGGGGGGCTACCTATGGCTACACCTTC. Full variable domain (missing parts from reference TRBV18 and TRBJ1-2): NAGVMQNPRHLVRRRGQEARLRCSPMKGHSHVYWYRQLPEEGLKFMVYLQKENIIDESGMPKERFSAEFPKEGPSILRIQQVVRGDSAAYFCASSPRGATYGYTFGSGTRLTVV.

The rearrangement links TRBV6-5 to TRBJ1-4; TRBD1 might be the D (5 bases). The CDR3 has 14 residues. The V gene lost 4 bases and the J gene lost 6 bases, with 12 bases spanning the gap. The germline gives CDR1 MNHEY, CDR2 SVGAGI. CDR3 sequence (DNA): TGTGCCAGCAGTTCCCGGGGGGGAGATGAAAAACTGTTTTTT. This gives the protein CASSSRGGDEKLFF.

This clone was observed a handful of times. V usage is TRBV2 and J usage is TRBJ1-5; 10 positions match TRBD1. After removal of 3 bases from V and 0 bases from J, the junction contained 8 bases not matched to a gene. CDR3 length equals 18 residues. The germline gives CDR1 SNHLY, CDR2 FYNNEI. CDR3 loop: CASSDETGGRYSNQPQHF. CDR3 sequence (DNA): TGTGCCAGCAGTGACGAGACAGGGGGCCGTTATAGCAATCAGCCCCAGCATTTT.

J is TRBJ2-5 and V is TRBV5-8; TRBD1 matches 12 bases. Trimming at V came to 3 bases and at J to 3 bases, leaving 3 bases not matched to a gene. The CDR3 totals 15 residues. CDR1 SGHTS and CDR2 YDEGEE come from the germline V gene. The CDR3 nucleotides are TGTGCCAGCAGCTCCGGGACAGGGGGCGAAGAGACCCAGTACTTC. Its protein is CASSSGTGGEETQYF. The entire variable domain, with the rest obtained from reference TRBV5-8 and TRBJ2-5, is as follows: EAGVTQSPTHLIKTRGQQATLRCSPISGHTSVYWYQQALGLGLQFLLWYDEGEERNRGNFPPRFSGRQFPNYSSELNVNALELEDSALYLCASSSGTGGEETQYFGPGTRLLVL.